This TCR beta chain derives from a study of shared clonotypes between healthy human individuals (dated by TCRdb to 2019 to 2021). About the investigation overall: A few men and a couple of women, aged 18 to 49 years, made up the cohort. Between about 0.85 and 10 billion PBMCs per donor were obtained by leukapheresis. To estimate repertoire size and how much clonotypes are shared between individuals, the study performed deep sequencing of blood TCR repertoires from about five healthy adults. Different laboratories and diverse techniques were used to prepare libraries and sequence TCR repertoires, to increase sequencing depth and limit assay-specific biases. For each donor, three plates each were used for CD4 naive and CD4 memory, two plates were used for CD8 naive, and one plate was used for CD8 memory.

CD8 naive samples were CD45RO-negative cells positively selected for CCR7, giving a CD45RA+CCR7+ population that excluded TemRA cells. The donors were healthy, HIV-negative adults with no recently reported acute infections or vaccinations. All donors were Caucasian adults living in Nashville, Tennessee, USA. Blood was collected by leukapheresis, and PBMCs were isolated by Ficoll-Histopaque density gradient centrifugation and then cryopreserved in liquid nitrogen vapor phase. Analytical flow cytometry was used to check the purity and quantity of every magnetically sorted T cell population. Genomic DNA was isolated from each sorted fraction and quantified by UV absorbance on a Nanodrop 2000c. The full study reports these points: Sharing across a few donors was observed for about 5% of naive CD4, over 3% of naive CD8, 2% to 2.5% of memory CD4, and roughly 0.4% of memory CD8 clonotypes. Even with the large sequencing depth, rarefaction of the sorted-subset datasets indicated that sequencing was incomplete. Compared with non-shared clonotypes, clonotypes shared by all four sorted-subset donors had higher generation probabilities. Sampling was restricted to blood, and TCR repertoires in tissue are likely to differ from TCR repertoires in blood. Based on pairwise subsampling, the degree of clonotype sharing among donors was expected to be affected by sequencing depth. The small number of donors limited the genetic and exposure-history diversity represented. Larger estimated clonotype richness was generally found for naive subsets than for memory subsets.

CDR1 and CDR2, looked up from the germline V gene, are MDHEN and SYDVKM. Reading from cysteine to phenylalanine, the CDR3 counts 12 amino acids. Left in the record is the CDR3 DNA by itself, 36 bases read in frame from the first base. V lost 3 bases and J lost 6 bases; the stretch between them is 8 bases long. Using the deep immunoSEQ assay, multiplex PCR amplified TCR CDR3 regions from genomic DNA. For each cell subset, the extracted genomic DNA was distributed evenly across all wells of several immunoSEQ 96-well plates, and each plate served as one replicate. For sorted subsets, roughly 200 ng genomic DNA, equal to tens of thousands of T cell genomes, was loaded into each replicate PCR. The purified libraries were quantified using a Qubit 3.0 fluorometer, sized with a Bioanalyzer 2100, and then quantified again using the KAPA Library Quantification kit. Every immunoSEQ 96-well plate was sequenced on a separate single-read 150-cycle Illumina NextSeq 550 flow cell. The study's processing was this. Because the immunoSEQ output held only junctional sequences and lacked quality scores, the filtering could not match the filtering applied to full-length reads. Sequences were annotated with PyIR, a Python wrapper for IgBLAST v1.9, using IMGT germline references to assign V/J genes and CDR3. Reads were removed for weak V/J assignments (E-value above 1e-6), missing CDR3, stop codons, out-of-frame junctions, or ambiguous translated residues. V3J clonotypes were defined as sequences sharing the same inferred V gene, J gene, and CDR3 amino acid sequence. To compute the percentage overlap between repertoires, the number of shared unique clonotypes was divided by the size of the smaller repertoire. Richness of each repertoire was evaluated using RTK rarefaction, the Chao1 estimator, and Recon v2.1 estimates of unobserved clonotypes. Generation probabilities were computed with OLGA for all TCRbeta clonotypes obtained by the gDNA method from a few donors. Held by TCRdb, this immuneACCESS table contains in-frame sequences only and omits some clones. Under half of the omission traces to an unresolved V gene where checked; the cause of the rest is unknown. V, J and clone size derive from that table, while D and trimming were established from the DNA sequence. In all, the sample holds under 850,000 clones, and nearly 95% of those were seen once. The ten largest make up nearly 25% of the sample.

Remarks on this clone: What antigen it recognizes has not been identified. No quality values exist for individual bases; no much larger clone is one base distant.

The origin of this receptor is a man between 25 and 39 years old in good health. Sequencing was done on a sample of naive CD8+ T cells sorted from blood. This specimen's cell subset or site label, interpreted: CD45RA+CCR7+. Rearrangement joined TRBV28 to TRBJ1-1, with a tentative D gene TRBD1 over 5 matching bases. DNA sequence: TGTGCCAGCAGTTTCGCGGGGCCTGAAGCTTTCTTT. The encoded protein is CASSFAGPEAFF.